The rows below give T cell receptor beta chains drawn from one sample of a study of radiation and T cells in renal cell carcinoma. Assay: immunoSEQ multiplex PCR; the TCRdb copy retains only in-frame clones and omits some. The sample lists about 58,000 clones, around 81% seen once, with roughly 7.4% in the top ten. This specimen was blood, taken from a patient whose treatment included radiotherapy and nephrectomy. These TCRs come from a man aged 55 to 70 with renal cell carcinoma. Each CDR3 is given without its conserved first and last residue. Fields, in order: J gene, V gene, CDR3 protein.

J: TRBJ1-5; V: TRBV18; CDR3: ASSPEPGPQH
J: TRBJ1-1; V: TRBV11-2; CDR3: ASSSGLGTEAF
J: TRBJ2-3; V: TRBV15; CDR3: ATSSGRAPADTQY
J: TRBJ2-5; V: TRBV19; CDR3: ASSIGTSETQY
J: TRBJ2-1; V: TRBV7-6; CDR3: ASSGTSGRGHNEQF
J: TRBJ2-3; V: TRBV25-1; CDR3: ASSEGQGALDTQY
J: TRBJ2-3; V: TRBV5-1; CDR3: ASSRQGGTDTQY
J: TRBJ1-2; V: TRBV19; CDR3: ASSTPGVSGGYT
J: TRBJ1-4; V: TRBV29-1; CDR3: SAQGSNEKLF
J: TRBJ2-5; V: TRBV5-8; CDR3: ASSLGGTGQETQY
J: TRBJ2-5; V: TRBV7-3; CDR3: ASSSSPSGTQY
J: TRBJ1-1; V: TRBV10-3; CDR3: ASSGRAFENTEAF
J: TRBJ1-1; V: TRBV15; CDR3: ATNLGGAARTEAF
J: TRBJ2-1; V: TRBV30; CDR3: AWTISGSNEQF
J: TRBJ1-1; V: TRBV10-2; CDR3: ASRKVTASTEAF
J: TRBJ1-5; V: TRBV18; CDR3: ASSPAELNQPQH
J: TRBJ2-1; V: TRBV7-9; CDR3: ASSSGETSGYNEQF
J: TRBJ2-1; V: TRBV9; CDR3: ASSVARNNEQF
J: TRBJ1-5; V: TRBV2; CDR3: ASSIFESYQPQH
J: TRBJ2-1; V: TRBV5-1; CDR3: ASSLAGHEQF
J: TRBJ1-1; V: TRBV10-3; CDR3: AISESVAWNTEAF
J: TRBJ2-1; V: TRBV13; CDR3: ASSLGLMLAGGPSNEQF
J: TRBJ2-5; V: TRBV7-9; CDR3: ASSLRGTSGETQY
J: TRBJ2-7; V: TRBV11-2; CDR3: ASSLRGVGYEQY
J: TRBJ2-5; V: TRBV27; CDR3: ASSDHGQFETQY
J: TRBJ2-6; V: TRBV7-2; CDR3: ASSFRAAGANVLT
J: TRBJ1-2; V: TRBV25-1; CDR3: ASSELLGYGYT
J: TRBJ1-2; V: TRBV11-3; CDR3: ASSLAGANYGYT
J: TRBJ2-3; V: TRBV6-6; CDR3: ASSTTGDTTDTQY
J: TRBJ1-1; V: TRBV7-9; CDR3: ASSPGMGPTEAF
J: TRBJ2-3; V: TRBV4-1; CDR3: ASSFNGGASTDTQY
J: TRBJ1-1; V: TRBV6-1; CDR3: ASSENRGGIGGTEAF
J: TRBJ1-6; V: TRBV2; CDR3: ASSDVANSPLH
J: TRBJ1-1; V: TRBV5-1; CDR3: ARSGRGGGGLLNTEAF
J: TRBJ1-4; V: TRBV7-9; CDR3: ASSPAEGSHEKLF
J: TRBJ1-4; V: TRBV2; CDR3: ASSPIKTGGTNEKLF
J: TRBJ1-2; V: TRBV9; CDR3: ASSVGSSNLNYGYT
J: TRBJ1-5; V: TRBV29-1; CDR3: SVGGQGNQPQH
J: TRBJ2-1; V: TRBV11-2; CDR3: ASSSWEIYNEQF
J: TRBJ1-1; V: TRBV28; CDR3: ASSLSLNTEAF
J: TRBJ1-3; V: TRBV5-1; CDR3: ASSTGTFLANTIY
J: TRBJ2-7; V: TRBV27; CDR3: ASSLGRAYEQY
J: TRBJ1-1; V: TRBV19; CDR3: ASSSRPNTEAF
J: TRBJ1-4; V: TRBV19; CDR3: ATNPGTGGYEKLF
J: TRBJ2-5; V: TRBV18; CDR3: ASSPRLYGGQETQY
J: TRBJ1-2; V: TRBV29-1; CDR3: SVEAMGGRGDGYT
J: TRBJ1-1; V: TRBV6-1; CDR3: ASRDIGAEAF
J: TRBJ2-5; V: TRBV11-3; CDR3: ASSLEGTSEETQY
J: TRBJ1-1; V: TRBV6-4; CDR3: ASALNRGETEAF
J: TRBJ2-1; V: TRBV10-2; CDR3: ASSGPSGRAGNEQF
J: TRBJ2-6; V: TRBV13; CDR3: ASSSGLYSGANVLT
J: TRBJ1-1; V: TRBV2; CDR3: ASRRGNRVNTEAF
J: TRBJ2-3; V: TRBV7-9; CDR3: ASSRVTDTQY
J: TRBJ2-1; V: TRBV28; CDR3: ASSLYGEQF
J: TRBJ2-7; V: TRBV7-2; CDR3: ASSFPGGGREGEQY
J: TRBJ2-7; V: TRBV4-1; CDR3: ASSWDRGYEQY
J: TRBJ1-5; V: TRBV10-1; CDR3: ASSEGGTNQPQH
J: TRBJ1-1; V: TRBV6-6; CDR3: ASSYSSGVRNTEAF
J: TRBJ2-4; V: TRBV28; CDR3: ASSPPWDRGRGNIQY